Detailed here is one TCR beta chain. It has no known antigen specificity. The record has no base qualities; no much larger clone is one base away. The CDR1 and CDR2 encoded by the germline V gene are SNHLY and FYNNEI. Taken from cysteine to phenylalanine, the CDR3 has 12 residues. Left in the record is the CDR3 DNA by itself, 36 bases read in frame from the first base. Between the V and J ends, shortened by 4 bases and 3 bases respectively, the junction contains 4 bases. Donors were 35 to 40 systemically healthy Caucasian individuals from Russia aged roughly 6 to 90 years. Around 9.7 milliliters of peripheral blood were collected from each donor into EDTA-treated Vacutainer tubes. Ficoll-Paque density-gradient centrifugation was used to isolate PBMCs, with at least 6.5 million per sample. Total RNA, at least 6 micrograms per sample, was extracted from PBMCs with Trizol reagent. For every donor, flow cytometry on a PBMC aliquot measured the percentage of naive CD45RAhigh/CD27high T cells.

Library creation used 5' RACE. Sequencing relied on an Illumina HiSeq 2500. A second about 7 to 11 cycle PCR used a sample-barcoded 5' primer and a J-beta primer mix. Each TCR beta cDNA molecule received a unique molecular identifier from a template-switch 5' adaptor carrying 12 random nucleotides. Each sample yielded at least 3 million CDR3-containing paired-end reads. All of the RNA was converted into first-strand cDNA using the Mint cDNA synthesis kit, with a TRBC-specific oligonucleotide serving as the primer. All cDNA was treated with uracil-DNA glycosylase and then went through a first 18-cycle PCR with the universal primers M1SS and BC2_uni_R. In the paper's pipeline: Normalization of each sample was performed by random selection of 1 million high-quality reads, each carrying a distinct molecular identifier. Reads sharing molecular identifiers were discarded rather than binned into consensus sequences. MiTCR, run with a Q25 quality threshold and the strictest error-elimination algorithm, handled CDR3 identification, clonotype clustering and error correction. A nonparametric unseen species model with Euler transformation was used to estimate a lower bound on total TCR beta diversity. The public reads were reprocessed in TCRdb via fastp at Q25 and MiXCR, keeping in-frame beta chains. Each CDR3 protein gets just one entry, which takes the most common genes and DNA from the rows behind it. In this record, the V and J calls reflect TCRdb's handling and not the investigators' own analysis. Across this sample there are about 680,000 distinct CDR3 sequences, with approximately 50% seen only once. The ten largest clonotypes hold 30% to 35% of the sample.

The sample belongs to a study of blood T cells in healthy people across ages (dated by TCRdb to 2014 to 2015). Broadly, across the study: In model experiments, template switching captured about one uniquely barcoded TCR beta cDNA molecule for every two T cells. The study measured age-related changes in TCR beta repertoire diversity using deep sequencing normalized with unique cDNA molecular identifiers. Four age groups were formed from the donors: young (average approximately 17 years), middle-aged (approximately 42), aged (roughly 59) and long-lived (around 82). Donors of different ages were randomly distributed across sequencing lanes to avoid experimental bias. Two additional independent replicas of 1 million unique cDNA reads from the same blood draw were analyzed for two donors (one aged 18 to 30 and one aged 80 or older). What the authors observed across the whole study: A strong correlation was found between observed TCR beta diversity and the percentage of naive T cells measured by flow cytometry. Bulk unsorted PBMC profiling prevented conclusive comparison of naive and antigen-experienced compartments. As age increased, observed TCR beta diversity per million T cells dropped in a roughly linear way, and a significant reduction was already evident by age around 41. The CMV infection status of donors was not known, potentially confounding age-related changes in expanded clonotypes. The long-lived group showed more naive CD4+ T cells, fewer expanded clones and increased TCR diversity than the aged group, suggesting age selection. Estimates of total diversity based on one million sequenced T cells were considered lower bounds and underestimates.

The sequenced sample consisted of blood. This clonotype originated in a woman aged 55-69 years in good health. This chain is built from TRBV2 and TRBJ2-1, with an unclear D gene assignment. The CDR3 region: CASSADYNEQFF. The DNA sequence follows: TGTGCCAGCAGTGCCGACTACAATGAGCAGTTCTTC.